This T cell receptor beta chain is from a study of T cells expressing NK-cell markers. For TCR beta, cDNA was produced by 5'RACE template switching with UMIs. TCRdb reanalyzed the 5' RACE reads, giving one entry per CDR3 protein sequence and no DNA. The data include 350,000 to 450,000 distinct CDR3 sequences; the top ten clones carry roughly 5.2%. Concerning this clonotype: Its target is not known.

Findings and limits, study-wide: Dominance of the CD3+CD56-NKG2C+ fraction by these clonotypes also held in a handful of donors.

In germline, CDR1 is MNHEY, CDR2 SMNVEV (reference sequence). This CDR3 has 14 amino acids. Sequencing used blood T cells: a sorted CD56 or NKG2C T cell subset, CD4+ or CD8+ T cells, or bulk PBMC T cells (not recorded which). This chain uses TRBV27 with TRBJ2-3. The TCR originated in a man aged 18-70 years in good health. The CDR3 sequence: CASSPQTSADTQYF.